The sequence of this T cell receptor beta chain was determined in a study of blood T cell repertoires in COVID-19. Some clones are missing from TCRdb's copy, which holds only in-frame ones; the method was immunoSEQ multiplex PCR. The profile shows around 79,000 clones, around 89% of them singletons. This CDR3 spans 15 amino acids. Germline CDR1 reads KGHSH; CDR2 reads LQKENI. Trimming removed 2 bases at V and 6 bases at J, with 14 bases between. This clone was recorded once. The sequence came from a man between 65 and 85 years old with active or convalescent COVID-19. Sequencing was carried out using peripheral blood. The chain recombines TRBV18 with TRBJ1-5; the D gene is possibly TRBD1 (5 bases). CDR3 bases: TGTGCCAGCTCACCAGGCCAGGTGACAGCTCAGCCCCAGCATTTT. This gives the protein CASSPGQVTAQPQHF.